Presented here are 2 T cell receptor beta chains from one specimen sequenced in a study of T cells in Graves' hyperthyroidism and ophthalmopathy. Researchers amplified the TCR beta CDR3 regions from RNA transcripts. In the first-round RT-PCR of the TCR CDR3, the HTBI primer set was used. TCRdb recomputed calls from the multiplex PCR reads with MiXCR, one row per CDR3 protein. The sample has around 450,000 distinct CDR3 sequences; 15% to 18% are singletons. Sequenced input: blood. The receptors were sampled from a young woman with Graves' hyperthyroidism.

This chain uses TRBV28 with TRBJ2-1; 13 nucleotides line up with TRBD2. After removal of 6 bases from V and 4 bases from J, the junction contained 12 bases not matched to a gene. The germline V gene encodes CDR1 MDHEN and CDR2 SYDVKM. This CDR3 region has 18 residues. CDR3 region: CASSPGTSGMELYNEQFF. The CDR3 coding sequence is TGTGCCAGCAGCCCCGGGACTAGCGGGATGGAGCTTTACAATGAGCAGTTCTTC.

This clonotype has a count of ten or more. The DNA for the CDR3 is TGTGCCAGCAGCTCCTCCGCCGGTGGGGCGACCCAGTACTTC. It codes for CASSSSAGGATQYF. The chain recombines TRBV7-9 with TRBJ2-5, with TRBD1 as a possible D gene (5 bases). Trimming took off 4 bases at V and 7 bases at J, with 16 bases between the two ends. Germline V gives CDR1 SEHNR, CDR2 FQNEAQ (reference sequence). The CDR3 runs to 14 residues.